These 26 T cell receptor beta chains came from one sample sequenced in a study of CD8+CD57+ T cells in acquired aplastic anemia. TCR beta VDJ and CDR3 profiles were obtained from a genomic DNA template. One entry per CDR3 protein, called by TCRdb with MiXCR from the reads. This table has a few hundred thousand distinct CDR3 sequences, approximately 57% appearing once. Patients sequenced had flow cytometry evidence of CD8+CD57+ cell expansion. Sequenced material: sorted CD4+, CD8+, or CD8+CD57+ T cells (not recorded which) from PBMCs. These receptors came from a human donor with aplastic anemia.

V gene TRBV19 combines with J gene TRBJ1-6, with D possibly matching TRBD1 (5 bases). The germline V gene encodes CDR1 LNHDA and CDR2 SQIVND (reference sequence). The CDR3 has 16 residues. Between the trimmed V and J ends, which lost 5 bases and 6 bases, there was a span of 17 bases. The CDR3 nucleotides are TGTGCCAGTAGTGGCTGGACAAGGGTTTTTAATTCACCCCTCCACTTT. The encoded protein is CASSGWTRVFNSPLHF.

This clonotype showed up just a few times. The chain joins TRBV19 to TRBJ2-1, with D unclear. Germline V gene lookup returns CDR1 LNHDA and CDR2 SQIVND (reference sequence). With 7 bases removed from V and 1 base from J, the gap between germline ends came to 14 bases. This CDR3 is 15 amino acids long. CDR3 sequence: CASTTLMGSYNEQFF. The CDR3 DNA sequence: TGTGCCAGTACCACCCTGATGGGATCCTACAATGAGCAGTTCTTC.

This clonotype was counted many times. The chain uses TRBV7-9 and TRBJ1-4, with D maybe TRBD1 (5 bases). The CDR3 runs 14 residues. V gave up 5 bases and J gave up 8 bases, with 15 bases separating them. CDR1 SEHNR and CDR2 FQNEAQ come from the germline V gene (reference sequence). The CDR3 region is CASSRAANREKLFF. For the CDR3, the DNA is TGTGCCAGCAGCCGAGCCGCAAACAGGGAAAAACTGTTTTTT.

V gene TRBV2 combines with J gene TRBJ1-2; D is unresolved. Trimming pared 7 bases from V and 8 bases from J, leaving 11 bases between. CDR3 length: 11 amino acids. Germline CDR1 and CDR2: SNHLY and FYNNEI. CDR3 DNA sequence: TGTGCCAGCAATACGGGCGGAGGCTACACCTTC. Its translation: CASNTGGGYTF.

V is TRBV19 and J is TRBJ1-5; TRBD1 matches at 7 bases. Unmatched junction bases numbered 21, after V lost 9 bases and J lost 7 bases. This CDR3 has 17 amino acids. Germline-derived CDR1 and CDR2 are LNHDA and SQIVND (reference sequence). CDR3 in DNA: TGTGCCAGCCCCCCGGGACACCAAGGGCAGGGGGTCCAGCCCCAGCATTTT. This codes for CASPPGHQGQGVQPQHF.

This clonotype was observed at least ten times. The J gene is TRBJ2-1, the V gene TRBV6-5; D unclear. The V and J ends lost 1 base and 7 bases respectively, with 2 bases between them. This CDR3 region has 11 residues. Per germline, CDR1 MNHEY and CDR2 SVGAGI. The CDR3 is CASSYLNEQFF. CDR3 sequence (DNA): TGTGCCAGCAGTTACTTGAATGAGCAGTTCTTC.

The rearrangement uses TRBV6-1 and TRBJ2-7; no reliable D call. This CDR3 spans 14 amino acids. The germline gives CDR1 MNHNS, CDR2 SASEGT. Trimming stripped 2 bases from V and 6 bases from J, with 14 bases between. The CDR3 sequence: CASSEYIVVSEQYF. As DNA, the CDR3 is TGTGCCAGCAGTGAATATATCGTGGTTTCCGAGCAGTACTTC.

There are many counts of this clonotype. The CDR3: CASSPLGSNNSPLHF. The CDR3, as DNA: TGTGCCAGCAGCCCTCTTGGCAGTAATAATTCACCCCTCCACTTT. V is TRBV5-8 and J is TRBJ1-6; D not certain. The V and J ends lost 4 bases and 5 bases respectively, with 13 bases between them. The length of the CDR3 is 15 residues. In germline, CDR1 is SGHTS, CDR2 YDEGEE.

The V call is TRBV24-1, the J call TRBJ2-3; D uncertain. V lost 2 bases, J lost 3 bases, and 8 bases lay in between. Germline V lookup: CDR1 KGHDR, CDR2 SFDVKD. The CDR3 length is 14 residues. DNA for the CDR3: TGTGCCACCAGTGATTCCCCCGCAACAGATACGCAGTATTTT. Its protein is CATSDSPATDTQYF.

This clonotype appeared once. This chain uses TRBV19 with TRBJ2-7; 8 positions agree with TRBD1. The trim removed 5 bases at V and 5 bases at J, leaving 8 bases unmatched. Germline loops: CDR1 LNHDA, CDR2 SQIVND (reference sequence). The CDR3 sequence is 14 residues long. The CDR3 sequence: CASSSRQGSNEQYF. As DNA, the CDR3 is TGTGCCAGTAGTTCCCGACAGGGGTCCAACGAGCAGTACTTC. Filled out from reference TRBV19 and TRBJ2-7, the complete variable domain reads DGGITQSPKYLFRKEGQNVTLSCEQNLNHDAMYWYRQDPGQGLRLIYYSQIVNDFQKGDIAEGYSVSREKKESFPLTVTSAQKNPTAFYLCASSSRQGSNEQYFGPGTRLTVT.

This clonotype was observed at least ten times. CDR3 in DNA: TGCAGTGCTAGAGGGACAGGGTCCCCAGATACGCAGTATTTT. It codes for CSARGTGSPDTQYF. V is TRBV20-1 and J is TRBJ2-3, with 8 positions matching TRBD1. V shed 1 base, J shed 4 bases, and the junction held 4 bases outside the gene matches. The CDR3 contains 14 residues. The germline V gene has CDR1 DFQATT and CDR2 SNEGSKA (reference sequence).

The chain recombines TRBV7-9 with TRBJ2-1, with TRBD2 identical over 10 bases. With 2 bases clipped from V and 8 bases from J, the junction kept 9 bases outside the gene matches. The length of the CDR3 is 16 residues. Germline CDR1 and CDR2: SEHNR and FQNEAQ (reference sequence). The CDR3: CASSLSLLAGVYEQFF. The CDR3 bases are TGTGCCAGCAGCTTATCCCTCCTAGCGGGAGTATATGAGCAGTTCTTC. The full variable domain, in which reference TRBV7-9 and TRBJ2-1 provide the parts outside the CDR3, is DTGVSQNPRHKITKRGQNVTFRCDPISEHNRLYWYRQTLGQGPEFLTYFQNEAQLEKSRLLSDRFSAERPKGSFSTLEIQRTEQGDSAMYLCASSLSLLAGVYEQFFGPGTRLTVL.

This sequence joins TRBV24-1 and TRBJ2-2, with 11 bases identical to TRBD1. The CDR3 has 17 amino acids. In germline, CDR1 is KGHDR, CDR2 SFDVKD. The J segment lost 5 bases and the V segment lost 4 bases, leaving 8 bases of the junction unmatched. CDR3 nucleotide sequence: TGTGCCACCAGTGACCCGCGTGGGACAGGGGGTACCGGGGAGCTGTTTTTT. It encodes CATSDPRGTGGTGELFF.

This clonotype has a handful of counts. J is TRBJ1-2 and V is TRBV5-6; 8 bases line up with TRBD1. The CDR3 has 15 residues. J was trimmed by 4 bases and V by 4 bases; bases with no gene match: 9. Germline V gene sequence: CDR1 SGHDT, CDR2 YYEEEE. The DNA of the CDR3 is TGTGCCAGCAGCGACGGGGACAGGCATGGCTATGGCTACACCTTC. Protein sequence: CASSDGDRHGYGYTF.

The rearrangement uses TRBV6-4 and TRBJ1-2, with TRBD1 as a possible D gene (6 bases). Looked up from germline, CDR1 is MRHNA and CDR2 is SNTAGT. Trimming took off 5 bases at V and 7 bases at J, with 23 bases between the two ends. The CDR3 covers 16 residues. In nucleotides, the CDR3 is TGTGCCAGCAGTCCCCTTGGGGGGGGGGCGAGTTTTGGCTACACCTTC. This codes for CASSPLGGGASFGYTF.

The chain recombines TRBV6-2 or TRBV6-3 with TRBJ1-4; D is unresolved. The CDR3 covers 13 residues. Looked up from germline, CDR1 is MNHEY and CDR2 is SVGEGT. V was pared by 3 bases and J by 6 bases, with 8 bases between. The CDR3 region has the DNA TGTGCCAGCAGTTATCAGAGGGATGAAAAACTGTTTTTT. Protein sequence: CASSYQRDEKLFF.

The chain recombines TRBV11-2 with TRBJ2-2, with D perhaps matching TRBD2 (7 bases). The CDR3 has 17 amino acids. With 4 bases removed from V and 3 bases from J, the gap between germline ends came to 18 bases. Germline values: CDR1 SGHAT, CDR2 FQNNGV. The CDR3 spells CASSSLRGGVYTGELFF. As DNA, the CDR3 is TGTGCCAGCAGCTCACTGCGCGGGGGCGTATACACCGGGGAGCTGTTTTTT.

The V and J genes are TRBV7-9 and TRBJ1-2; 8 positions match TRBD1. The germline V gene has CDR1 SEHNR and CDR2 FQNEAQ (reference sequence). The CDR3 has 14 residues. Trimming at V came to 5 bases and at J to 7 bases, leaving 9 bases not matched to a gene. The chain's CDR3 is CASSTTQGASGYTF. In DNA, the CDR3 is TGTGCCAGCAGCACAACGCAGGGGGCTAGTGGCTACACCTTC. Filled out from reference TRBV7-9 and TRBJ1-2, the complete variable domain reads DTGVSQNPRHKITKRGQNVTFRCDPISEHNRLYWYRQTLGQGPEFLTYFQNEAQLEKSRLLSDRFSAERPKGSFSTLEIQRTEQGDSAMYLCASSTTQGASGYTFGSGTRLTVV.

This sequence joins TRBV20-1 and TRBJ2-4; 15 positions match TRBD2. The J call may not be correct, given that the DNA end is closer to TRBJ2-7. This CDR3 spans 18 amino acids. Germline lookup yields CDR1 DFQATT and CDR2 SNEGSKA (reference sequence). This chain's CDR3 is CSASGPGGTSGRRYEQYF. For the CDR3, the DNA is TGCAGTGCTAGTGGACCAGGGGGGACTAGCGGGAGGAGGTACGAGCAGTACTTC.

This clonotype was observed at least ten times. The chain joins TRBV29-1 to TRBJ2-2, with a weak D call TRBD1 (6 bases). In germline, CDR1 is SQVTM, CDR2 ANQGSEA. This CDR3 contains 15 residues. The CDR3 sequence is CSGFTGSTNTGELFF. CDR3 coding DNA: TGCAGTGGATTTACAGGGTCAACTAACACCGGGGAGCTGTTTTTT.

This clonotype was picked up many times. The rearrangement joins TRBV12-5 to TRBJ2-3; D unresolved. Trimming shortened V by 3 bases and J by 3 bases, and 10 bases separated the two germline ends. Germline values: CDR1 LGHNT, CDR2 FRNRAP. CDR3 length: 14 residues. This CDR3 reads CASGFGFGTDTQYF. DNA of the CDR3: TGTGCTAGTGGTTTCGGCTTCGGAACAGATACGCAGTATTTT.

Of note for this clonotype: As the CDR3 is not closed by the conserved phenylalanine or tryptophan, this likely results from a read error. The rearrangement joins TRBV15 to TRBJ1-1; D unresolved. The CDR3 runs 14 residues. From germline, CDR1 is LNHNV and CDR2 YYDKDF (reference sequence). The germline V and J ends were trimmed by 0 bases and 1 base, with 6 bases remaining between them. This chain's CDR3 is CATSRDLKNTEAFL. DNA of the CDR3: TGTGCCACCAGCAGAGATCTAAAGAACACTGAAGCTTTCTTG.

The chain joins TRBV7-9 to TRBJ2-7; D may be TRBD1 or TRBD2 (5 bases each). Germline V gene lookup returns CDR1 SEHNR and CDR2 FQNEAQ (reference sequence). Trimming removed 5 bases at V and 5 bases at J, with 25 bases between. The CDR3 contains 17 residues. In DNA form, the CDR3 reads TGTGCCAGCAGCACCCCCAGGGTGGGACCCTCGGTCCACGAGCAGTACTTC. This encodes CASSTPRVGPSVHEQYF.

Ten or more counts support this clonotype. The V and J genes are TRBV19 and TRBJ1-1; no clear D gene. The ends were cut back, 6 bases at V and 0 bases at J, with 11 bases in the middle. From germline, CDR1 is LNHDA and CDR2 SQIVND (reference sequence). The CDR3 loop spans 14 amino acids. Written as DNA, the CDR3 is TGTGCCAGTAGAATGAAGATTATGAACACTGAAGCTTTCTTT. It specifies CASRMKIMNTEAFF.

This clonotype appeared many times. The chain employs TRBV25-1 and TRBJ1-4; D unclear. This CDR3 contains 13 residues. The V end was cut by 6 bases, the J end by 5 bases, with 10 bases between. Per the germline V gene, CDR1 is MGHDK and CDR2 is SYGVNS. Here the CDR3 reads CASRRAENEKLFF. DNA for the CDR3: TGTGCCAGCAGGAGGGCAGAGAATGAAAAACTGTTTTTT.

This chain links TRBV3-1 with TRBJ1-1; 9 bases line up with TRBD1. Germline values: CDR1 LGHDT, CDR2 YNNKEL (reference sequence). J was trimmed by 12 bases and V by 5 bases; bases with no gene match: 7. The CDR3 sequence is 12 residues long. CDR3 loop: CASSYRDRVTFF. The DNA for the CDR3 is TGTGCCAGCAGCTACCGGGACAGGGTGACTTTCTTT.